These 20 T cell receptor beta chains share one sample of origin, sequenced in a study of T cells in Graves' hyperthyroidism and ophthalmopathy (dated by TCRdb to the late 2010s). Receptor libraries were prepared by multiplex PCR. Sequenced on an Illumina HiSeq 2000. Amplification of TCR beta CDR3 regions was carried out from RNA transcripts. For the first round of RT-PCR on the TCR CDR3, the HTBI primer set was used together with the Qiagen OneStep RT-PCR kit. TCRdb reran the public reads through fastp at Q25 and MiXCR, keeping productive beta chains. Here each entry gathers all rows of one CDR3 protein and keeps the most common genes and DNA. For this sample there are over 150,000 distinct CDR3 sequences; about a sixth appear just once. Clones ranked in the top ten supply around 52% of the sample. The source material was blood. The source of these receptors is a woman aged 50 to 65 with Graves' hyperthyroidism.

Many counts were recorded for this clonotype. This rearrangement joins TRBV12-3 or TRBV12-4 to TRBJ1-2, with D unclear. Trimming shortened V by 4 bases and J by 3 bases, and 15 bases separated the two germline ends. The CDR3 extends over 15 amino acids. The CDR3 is CASSSSFGDYYGYTF. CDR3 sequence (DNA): TGTGCCAGCAGTTCCTCCTTCGGGGATTACTATGGCTACACCTTC.

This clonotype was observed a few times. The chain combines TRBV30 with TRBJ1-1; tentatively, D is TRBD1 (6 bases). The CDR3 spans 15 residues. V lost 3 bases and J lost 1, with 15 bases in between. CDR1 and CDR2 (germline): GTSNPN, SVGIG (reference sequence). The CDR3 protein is CAWSSKGQSNTEAFF. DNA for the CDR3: TGTGCCTGGAGCAGCAAAGGACAGTCGAACACTGAAGCTTTCTTT.

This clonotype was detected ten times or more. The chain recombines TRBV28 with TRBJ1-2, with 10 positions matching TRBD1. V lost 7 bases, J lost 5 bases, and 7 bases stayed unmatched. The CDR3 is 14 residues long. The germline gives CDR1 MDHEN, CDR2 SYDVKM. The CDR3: CASTVDRGQYGYTF. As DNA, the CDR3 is TGTGCCAGCACCGTTGACAGGGGGCAATATGGCTACACCTTC.

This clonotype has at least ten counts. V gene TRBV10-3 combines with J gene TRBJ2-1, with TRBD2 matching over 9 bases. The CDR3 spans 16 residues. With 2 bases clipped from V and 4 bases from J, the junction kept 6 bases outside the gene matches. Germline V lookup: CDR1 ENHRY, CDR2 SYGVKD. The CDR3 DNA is TGTGCCATCAGTGAGATGGCGGGAGGGACTTACAATGAGCAGTTCTTC. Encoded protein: CAISEMAGGTYNEQFF.

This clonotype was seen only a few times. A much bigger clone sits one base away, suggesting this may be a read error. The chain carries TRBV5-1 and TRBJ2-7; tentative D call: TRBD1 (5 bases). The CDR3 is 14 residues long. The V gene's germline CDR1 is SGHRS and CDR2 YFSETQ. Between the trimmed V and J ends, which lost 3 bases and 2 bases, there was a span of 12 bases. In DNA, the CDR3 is TGCGCCAGCAGCTCGGACGCAGGGACCTACGAGCAGTACTTC. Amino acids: CASSSDAGTYEQYF.

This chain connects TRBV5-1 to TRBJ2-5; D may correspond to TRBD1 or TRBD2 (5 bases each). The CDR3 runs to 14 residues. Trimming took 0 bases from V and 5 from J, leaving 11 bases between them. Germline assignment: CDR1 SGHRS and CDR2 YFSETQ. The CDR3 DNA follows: TGCGCCAGCAGCTTGGCAGGGACGGGCGAGACCCAGTACTTC. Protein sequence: CASSLAGTGETQYF.

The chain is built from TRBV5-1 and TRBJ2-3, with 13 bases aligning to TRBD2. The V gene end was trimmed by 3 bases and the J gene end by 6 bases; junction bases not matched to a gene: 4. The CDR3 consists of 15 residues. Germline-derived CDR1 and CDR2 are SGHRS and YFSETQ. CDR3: CASSWTSGSMDTQYF. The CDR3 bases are TGCGCCAGCAGCTGGACTAGCGGGAGCATGGATACGCAGTATTTT.

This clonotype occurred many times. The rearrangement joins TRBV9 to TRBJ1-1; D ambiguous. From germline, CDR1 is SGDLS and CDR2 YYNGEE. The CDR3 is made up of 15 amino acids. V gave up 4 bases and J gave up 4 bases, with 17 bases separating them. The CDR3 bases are TGTGCCAGCAGCCCCCGCAGAAACTGGGGCACTGAAGCTTTCTTT. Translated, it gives CASSPRRNWGTEAFF.

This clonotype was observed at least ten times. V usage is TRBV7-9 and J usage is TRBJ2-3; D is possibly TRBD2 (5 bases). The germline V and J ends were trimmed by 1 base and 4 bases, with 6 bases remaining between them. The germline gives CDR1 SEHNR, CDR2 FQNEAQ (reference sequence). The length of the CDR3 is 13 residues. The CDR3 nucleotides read TGTGCCAGCAGCTTAGGTAGCGCAGATACGCAGTATTTT. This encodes CASSLGSADTQYF.

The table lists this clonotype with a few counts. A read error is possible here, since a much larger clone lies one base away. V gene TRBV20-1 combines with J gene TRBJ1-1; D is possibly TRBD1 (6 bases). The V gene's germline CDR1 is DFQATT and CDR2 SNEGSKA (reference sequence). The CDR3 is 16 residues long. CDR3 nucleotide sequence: TGCGGTGCTATTCCTCAGCTGACAGGCATGAACACTGAAGCTTTCTTT. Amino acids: CGAIPQLTGMNTEAFF.

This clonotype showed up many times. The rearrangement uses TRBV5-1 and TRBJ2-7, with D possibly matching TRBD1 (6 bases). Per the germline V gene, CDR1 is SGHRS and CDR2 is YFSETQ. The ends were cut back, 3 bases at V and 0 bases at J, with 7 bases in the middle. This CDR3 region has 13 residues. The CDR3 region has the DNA TGCGCCAGCAGCTGGGACATCTCCTACGAGCAGTACTTC. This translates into CASSWDISYEQYF.

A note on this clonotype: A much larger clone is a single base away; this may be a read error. In nucleotides, the CDR3 is TGTGCCAGCAGCCCCTCCTTCGAGCAGTTCTTC. It encodes CASSPSFEQFF. The genes are TRBV11-2 and TRBJ2-1; no reliable D call. This CDR3 spans 11 amino acids. V gave up 5 bases and J gave up 10 bases, with 9 bases separating them. Germline-derived CDR1 and CDR2 are SGHAT and FQNNGV. Drawing the rest from reference TRBV11-2 and TRBJ2-1, the complete variable domain is EAGVAQSPRYKIIEKRQSVAFWCNPISGHATLYWYQQILGQGPKLLIQFQNNGVVDDSQLPKDRFSAERLKGVDSTLKIQPAKLEDSAVYLCASSPSFEQFFGPGTRLTVL.

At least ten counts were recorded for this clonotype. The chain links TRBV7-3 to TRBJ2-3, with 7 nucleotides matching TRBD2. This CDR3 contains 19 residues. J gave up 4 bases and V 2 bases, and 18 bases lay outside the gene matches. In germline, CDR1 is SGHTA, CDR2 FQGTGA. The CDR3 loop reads CASSLGSSVVGGIPDTQYF. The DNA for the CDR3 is TGTGCCAGCAGCTTAGGAAGCTCCGTTGTGGGAGGGATCCCAGATACGCAGTATTTT. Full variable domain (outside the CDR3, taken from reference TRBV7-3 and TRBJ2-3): GAGVSQTPSNKVTEKGKYVELRCDPISGHTALYWYRQSLGQGPEFLIYFQGTGAADDSGLPNDRFFAVRPEGSVSTLKIQRTERGDSAVYLCASSLGSSVVGGIPDTQYFGPGTRLTVL.

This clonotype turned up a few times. The CDR3 here is CASSLGGGTGVSPLHF. As DNA, the CDR3 is TGTGCCAGCAGTCTAGGGGGCGGGACAGGGGTTTCACCCCTCCACTTT. V is TRBV27 and J is TRBJ1-6, with 10 bases aligning to TRBD1. CDR3 length: 16 amino acids. V was clipped by 5 bases and J by 9 bases; unmatched bases: 10. Per the germline V gene, CDR1 is MNHEY and CDR2 is SMNVEV (reference sequence).

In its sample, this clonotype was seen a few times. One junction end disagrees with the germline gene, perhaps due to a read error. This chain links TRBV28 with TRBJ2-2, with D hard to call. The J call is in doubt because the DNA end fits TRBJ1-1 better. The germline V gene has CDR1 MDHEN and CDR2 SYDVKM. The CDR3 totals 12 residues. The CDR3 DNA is TGTGTCAGCAGTTTACAGAGACATGGAGCTTTCTTT. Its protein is CVSSLQRHGAFF.

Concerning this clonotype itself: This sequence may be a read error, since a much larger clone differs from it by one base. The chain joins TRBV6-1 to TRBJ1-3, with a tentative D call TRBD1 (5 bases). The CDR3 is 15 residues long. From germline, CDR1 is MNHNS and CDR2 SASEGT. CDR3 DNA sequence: TGTGCCAGCTGTGAATGGGGCCACTCTGGAAACACCATATATTTT. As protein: CASCEWGHSGNTIYF.

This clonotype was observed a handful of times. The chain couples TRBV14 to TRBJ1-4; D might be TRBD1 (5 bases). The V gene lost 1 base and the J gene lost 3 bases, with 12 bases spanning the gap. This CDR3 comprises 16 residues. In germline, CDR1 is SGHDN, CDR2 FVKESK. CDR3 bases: TGTGCCAGCAGCCAAGGTCAACGGGGCCCTAATGAAAAACTGTTTTTT. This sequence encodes CASSQGQRGPNEKLFF.

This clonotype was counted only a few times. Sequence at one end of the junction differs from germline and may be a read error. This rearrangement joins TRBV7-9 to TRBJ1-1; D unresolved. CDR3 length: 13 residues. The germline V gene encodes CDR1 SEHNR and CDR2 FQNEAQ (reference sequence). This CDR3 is CASSLASNTGAFF. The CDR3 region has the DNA TGTGCCAGCAGCCTTGCGTCGAACACTGGAGCTTTCTTT.

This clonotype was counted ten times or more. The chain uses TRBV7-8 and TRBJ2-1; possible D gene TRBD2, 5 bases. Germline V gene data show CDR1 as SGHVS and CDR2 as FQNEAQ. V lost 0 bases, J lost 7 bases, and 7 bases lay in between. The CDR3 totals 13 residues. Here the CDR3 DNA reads TGTGCCAGCAGCTTAGCCCTAGCAAATGAGCAGTTCTTC. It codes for CASSLALANEQFF.

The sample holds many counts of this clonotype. CDR3 in amino acids: CASSLVPVPEAFF. The DNA for the CDR3 is TGTGCCAGCAGCTTAGTGCCCGTCCCTGAAGCTTTCTTT. V and J are TRBV7-9 and TRBJ1-1; D is undetermined. V was trimmed by 1 base and J by 6 bases, leaving 9 bases between them. The CDR3 contains 13 residues. The V gene's germline CDR1 is SEHNR and CDR2 FQNEAQ (reference sequence).